This T cell receptor beta chain was profiled in a study of blood T cells in healthy people across ages. Alongside a J-beta primer mix, a sample-barcoded 5' primer served in a second PCR lasting roughly 7 to 12 cycles. TCRdb re-called the 5' RACE reads through MiXCR, storing one row per CDR3 protein. Altogether over 1,200,000 distinct CDR3 sequences are present, approximately 60% being singletons, with the ten largest covering 6.7%. This clonotype was seen more than once but under ten times. This CDR3 is built from 13 residues. Germline lookup yields CDR1 KGHDR and CDR2 SFDVKD. Trimming took 4 bases from V and 4 from J, leaving 7 bases between them.

The clonotype comes from a man between 18 and 35 years old in good health. This sequence joins TRBV24-1 and TRBJ2-1, with TRBD1 as a possible D gene (5 bases). Specimen: blood. In DNA, the CDR3 is TGTGCCACCAGTGAGGGGCCTTACAATGAGCAGTTCTTC. Protein: CATSEGPYNEQFF.